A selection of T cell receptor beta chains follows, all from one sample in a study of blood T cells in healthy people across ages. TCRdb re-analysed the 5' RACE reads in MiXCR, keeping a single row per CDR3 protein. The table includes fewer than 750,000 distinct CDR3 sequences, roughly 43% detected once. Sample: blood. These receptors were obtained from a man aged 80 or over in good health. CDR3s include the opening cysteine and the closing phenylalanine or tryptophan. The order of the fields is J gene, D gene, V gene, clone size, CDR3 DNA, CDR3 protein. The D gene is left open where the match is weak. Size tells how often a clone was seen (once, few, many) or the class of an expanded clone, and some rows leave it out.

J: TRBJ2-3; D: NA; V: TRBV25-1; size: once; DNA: TGTGCCAGCAGTGAATTCACTGGCGGTAGCACAGATACGCAGTATTTT; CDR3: CASSEFTGGSTDTQYF
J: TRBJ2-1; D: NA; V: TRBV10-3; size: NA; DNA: TGTGCCATCAGCGGTAGGGGATACAATGAGCAGTTCTTC; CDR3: CAISGRGYNEQFF
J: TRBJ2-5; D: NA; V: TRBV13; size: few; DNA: TGTGCCAGCAGCCTGCGGATGTGGGAGACCCAGTACTTC; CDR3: CASSLRMWETQYF
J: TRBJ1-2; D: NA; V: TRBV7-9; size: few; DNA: TGTGCCAGCAGCTCCACCGGGGCCTGGGCTGGCTACACCTTC; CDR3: CASSSTGAWAGYTF
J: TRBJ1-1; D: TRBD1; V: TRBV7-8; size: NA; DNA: TGTGCCAGCAGCCCGCAGGGGGCTCACGGTGAAGCTTTCTTT; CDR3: CASSPQGAHGEAFF
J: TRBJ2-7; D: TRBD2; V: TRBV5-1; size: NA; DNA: TGCGCCAGCAGCTTGGAACTAGCGGAGAGCTCCTACAATGAGCAGTACTTC; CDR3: CASSLELAESSYNEQYF
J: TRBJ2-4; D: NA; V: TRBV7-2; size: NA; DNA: TGTGCCAGCAGCTTAGTCGCCCCCGGGGGTAGAAACATTCAGTACTTC; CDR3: CASSLVAPGGRNIQYF
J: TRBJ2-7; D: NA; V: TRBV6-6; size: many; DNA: TGTGCCAGCAGTCCGGGACTCCACTACGAGCAGTACTTC; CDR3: CASSPGLHYEQYF
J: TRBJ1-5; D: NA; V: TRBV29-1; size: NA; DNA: TGCAGCGTTGCCAGGGAACGCTGTCGGCCCCAGCATTTT; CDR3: CSVARERCRPQHF
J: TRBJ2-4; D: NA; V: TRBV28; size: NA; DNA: TGTGCCAGCAGTGGATTAGCCAAAAACATTCAGTACTTC; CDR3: CASSGLAKNIQYF
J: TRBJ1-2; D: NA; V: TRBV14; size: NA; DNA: TGTGCCAGCAGCGGGACGTTCGGGGGCGCCTATGGCTACACCTTC; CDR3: CASSGTFGGAYGYTF
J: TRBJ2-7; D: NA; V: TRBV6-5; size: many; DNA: TGTGCCAGCAGGGTCCGACCTAGCGAGGCCCACGAGCAGTACTTC; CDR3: CASRVRPSEAHEQYF
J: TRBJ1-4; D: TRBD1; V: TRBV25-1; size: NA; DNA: TGTGCCAGCAGTGAATTGAAGGGGGCGGGTGAAAAACTGTTTTTT; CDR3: CASSELKGAGEKLFF
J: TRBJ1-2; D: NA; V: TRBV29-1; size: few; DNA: TGCAGCGTTGGGGACCTAGGAAACTATGGCTACACCTTC; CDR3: CSVGDLGNYGYTF
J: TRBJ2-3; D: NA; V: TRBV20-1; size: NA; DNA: TGCAGTGCTGCCTTTGGGGGGGCCGGCACAGATACGCAGTATTTT; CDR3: CSAAFGGAGTDTQYF
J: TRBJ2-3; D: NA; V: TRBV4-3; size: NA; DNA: TGCGCCAGCAGCCCAAACTGGGACTCTTTTAACACAGATACGCAGTATTTT; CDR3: CASSPNWDSFNTDTQYF
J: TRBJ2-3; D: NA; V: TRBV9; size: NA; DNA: TGTGCCAGCAGCGCAGAGGGGACGGCCCCGACAGATACGCAGTATTTT; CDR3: CASSAEGTAPTDTQYF
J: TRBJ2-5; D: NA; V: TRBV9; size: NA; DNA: TGTGCCAGCAGCGTAGCTCCGGATAGGCCTGGGTACAATGAGCAGTACTTC; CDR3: CASSVAPDRPGYNEQYF
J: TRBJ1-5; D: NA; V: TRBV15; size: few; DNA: TGTGCCACCAGCAGAGATTCGGGATCAAAGAATCAGCCCCAGCATTTT; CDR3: CATSRDSGSKNQPQHF
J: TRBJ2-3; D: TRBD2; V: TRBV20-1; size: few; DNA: TGCAGTGCTAGAAAAGGGACTAGCGGGGGGAGAGATACGCAGTATTTT; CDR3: CSARKGTSGGRDTQYF
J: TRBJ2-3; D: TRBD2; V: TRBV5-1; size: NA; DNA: TGCGCCAGCAGCTTGTATCTAGCGGGAACGACAGATACGCAGTATTTT; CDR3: CASSLYLAGTTDTQYF
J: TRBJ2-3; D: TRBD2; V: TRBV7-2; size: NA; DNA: TGTGCCAGCAGCCCTACCATAGCGGGAGATGGCACAGATACGCAGTATTTT; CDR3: CASSPTIAGDGTDTQYF
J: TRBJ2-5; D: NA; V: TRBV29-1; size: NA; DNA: TGCAGCGAAACCACGTGGGGGGAGACCCAGTACTTC; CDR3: CSETTWGETQYF
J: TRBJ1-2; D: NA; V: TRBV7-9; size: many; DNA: TGTGCCAGCAGCAGATTATCGTTTCTGCGCCCAACCCAGAACTATGGCTACACCTTC; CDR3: CASSRLSFLRPTQNYGYTF
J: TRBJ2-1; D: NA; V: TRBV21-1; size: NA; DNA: TGTGCCAGCAATCCCCAGCGGGAGGGTAGAGGTGAGCAGTTCTTC; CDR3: CASNPQREGRGEQFF
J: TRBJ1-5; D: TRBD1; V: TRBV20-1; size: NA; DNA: TGCAGTGCTAGGACAGGGGGCGCGGGTCAGCCCCAGCATTTT; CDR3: CSARTGGAGQPQHF
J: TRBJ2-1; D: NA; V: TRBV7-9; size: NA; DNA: TGTGCCAGCAGCCGGGGTATTGGGCGGGAGCAGTTCTTC; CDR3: CASSRGIGREQFF
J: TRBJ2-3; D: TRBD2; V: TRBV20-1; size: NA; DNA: TGCAGTGCCCCCAGTAGCGGGAGGGCAGATACGCAGTATTTT; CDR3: CSAPSSGRADTQYF
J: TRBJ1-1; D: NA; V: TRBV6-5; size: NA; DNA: TGTGCCAGCAGTTACTTGCCGGGGCAGCGGAACACTGAAGCTTTCTTT; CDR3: CASSYLPGQRNTEAFF
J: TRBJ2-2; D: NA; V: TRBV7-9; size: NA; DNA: TGTGCCAGCAGCCTCCAACACACGAACACCGGGGAGCTGTTTTTT; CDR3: CASSLQHTNTGELFF
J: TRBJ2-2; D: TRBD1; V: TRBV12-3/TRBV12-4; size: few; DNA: TGTGCCAGCAAGACCGGGACAGGGGCCGGGGAGCTGTTTTTT; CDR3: CASKTGTGAGELFF
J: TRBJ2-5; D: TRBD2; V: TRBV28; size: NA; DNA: TGTGCCAGCAGTCCGGGGGGGCGAGAGACCCAGTACTTC; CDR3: CASSPGGRETQYF
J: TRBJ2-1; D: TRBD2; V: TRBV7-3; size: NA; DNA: TGTGCCAGCAGCTTCAGCGGGAGCGAGGATGAGCAGTTCTTC; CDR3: CASSFSGSEDEQFF
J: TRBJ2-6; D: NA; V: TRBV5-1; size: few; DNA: TGCGCCAGCAAAGAGGTCCCGAGCTCTGGGGCCAACGTCCTGACTTTC; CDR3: CASKEVPSSGANVLTF
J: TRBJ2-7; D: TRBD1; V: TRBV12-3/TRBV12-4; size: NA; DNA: TGTGCCAGCAGTCCCCACCTTGGGACGACAGGGGGTGGCGAGCAGTACTTC; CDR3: CASSPHLGTTGGGEQYF
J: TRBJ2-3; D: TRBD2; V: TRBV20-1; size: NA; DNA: TGCAGTGCTAGATTAGGGACTAACACAGATACGCAGTATTTT; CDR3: CSARLGTNTDTQYF
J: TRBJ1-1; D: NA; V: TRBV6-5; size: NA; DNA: TGTGCCAGCAGTTACCAGGGAAGCACTGAAGCTTTCTTT; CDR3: CASSYQGSTEAFF
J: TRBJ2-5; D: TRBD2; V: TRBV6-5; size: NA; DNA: TGTGCCAGCAGTTACTATGGACTAGTGGGCAACAATGAGCAGTACTTC; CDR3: CASSYYGLVGNNEQYF
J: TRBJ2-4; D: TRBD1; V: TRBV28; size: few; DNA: TGTGCCAGCAGTTTACTTACAGGGGGGATAGCCAAAAACATTCAGTACTTC; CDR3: CASSLLTGGIAKNIQYF
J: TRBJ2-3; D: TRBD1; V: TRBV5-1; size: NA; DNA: TGCGCCAGCAGCAGGACAGGAGACTACACAGATACGCAGTATTTT; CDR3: CASSRTGDYTDTQYF
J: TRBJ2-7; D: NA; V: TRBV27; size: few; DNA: TGTGCCAGCAGTCCCGGGACTCTTTCCTACGAGCAGTACTTC; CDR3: CASSPGTLSYEQYF
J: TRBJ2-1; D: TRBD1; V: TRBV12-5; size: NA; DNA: TGTGCTAGTGGTTTGTACAGGGGGAATCGGTACAATGAGCAGTTCTTC; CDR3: CASGLYRGNRYNEQFF
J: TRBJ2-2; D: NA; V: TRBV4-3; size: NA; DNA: TGCGCCAGCAGCCAAGATCTAACGGAGCCTAAGGGGGAGCTGTTTTTT; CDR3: CASSQDLTEPKGELFF
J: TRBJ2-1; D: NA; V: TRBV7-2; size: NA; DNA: TGTGCCAGCAGCTTCAGACAGAAGTCCTACAATGAGCAGTTCTTC; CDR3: CASSFRQKSYNEQFF
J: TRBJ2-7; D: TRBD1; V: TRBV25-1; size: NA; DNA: TGTGCCAGCAGTGGATGGACAGGAGCCTACGAGCAGTACTTC; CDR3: CASSGWTGAYEQYF
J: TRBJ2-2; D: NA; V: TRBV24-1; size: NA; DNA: TGTGCCACCAGTGGGACCCCCCTCAGGGCCGTGAACACCGGGGAGCTGTTTTTT; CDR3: CATSGTPLRAVNTGELFF
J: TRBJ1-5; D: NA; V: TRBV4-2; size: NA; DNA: TGTGCCAGCAGCCAAGACAGGGCGAATCAGCCCCAGCATTTT; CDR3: CASSQDRANQPQHF
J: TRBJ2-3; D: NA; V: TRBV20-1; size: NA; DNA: TGCAGTGCGTTAGGCACAGATACGCAGTATTTT; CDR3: CSALGTDTQYF
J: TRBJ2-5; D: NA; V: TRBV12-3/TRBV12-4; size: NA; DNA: TGTGCCAGCAGCCGCAACGGGGGAGAGCAGTACTTC; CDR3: CASSRNGGEQYF
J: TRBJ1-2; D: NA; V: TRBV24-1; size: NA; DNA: TGTGCCACCAGTGATGTGGGGCCCGGAGGAGGCTACACCTTC; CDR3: CATSDVGPGGGYTF
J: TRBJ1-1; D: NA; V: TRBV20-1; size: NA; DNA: TGCAGTGCCGTCCCCCAGAAAAACACTGAAGCTTTCTTT; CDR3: CSAVPQKNTEAFF
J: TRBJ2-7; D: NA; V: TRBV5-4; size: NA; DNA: TGTGCCAGCAGCGTACAGGAGTCCTACGAGCAGTACTTC; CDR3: CASSVQESYEQYF
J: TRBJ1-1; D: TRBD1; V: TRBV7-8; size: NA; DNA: TGTGCCAGCAGCCCATTGACAGGGGTAGCTTTCTTT; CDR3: CASSPLTGVAFF
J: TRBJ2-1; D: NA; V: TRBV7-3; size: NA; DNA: TGTGCCAGCAGCCCACCGGGGGGCGCATTGAATGAGCAGTTCTTC; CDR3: CASSPPGGALNEQFF
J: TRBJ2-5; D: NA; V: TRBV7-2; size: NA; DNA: TGTGCCAGCAGCCCTAAGGGAGGAAATGAGCAGTACTTC; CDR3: CASSPKGGNEQYF
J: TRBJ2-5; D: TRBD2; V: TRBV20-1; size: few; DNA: TGCAGTGCTCCAACAGCGGGGCCCCAAGGGACCCAGTACTTC; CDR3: CSAPTAGPQGTQYF
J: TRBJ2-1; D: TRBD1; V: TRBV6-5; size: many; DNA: TGTGCCAGCAGTTCCAGGGGGAACTCCTACAATGAGCAGTTCTTC; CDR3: CASSSRGNSYNEQFF
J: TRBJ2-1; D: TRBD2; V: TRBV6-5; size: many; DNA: TGTGCCAGCAGTTACTCCGGCCCCGGGACTAGCGCACCGGGGGTCCATGAGCAGTTCTTC; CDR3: CASSYSGPGTSAPGVHEQFF
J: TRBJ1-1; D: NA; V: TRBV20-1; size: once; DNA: TGCAGTGCCTCACCGTCCGCCCAACGGGGAGCTTTCTTT; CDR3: CSASPSAQRGAFF
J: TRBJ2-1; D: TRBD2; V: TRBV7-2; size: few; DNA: TGTGCCAGCAGCTTACAACCTGGGACTAACCCCTACAATGAGCAGTTCTTC; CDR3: CASSLQPGTNPYNEQFF